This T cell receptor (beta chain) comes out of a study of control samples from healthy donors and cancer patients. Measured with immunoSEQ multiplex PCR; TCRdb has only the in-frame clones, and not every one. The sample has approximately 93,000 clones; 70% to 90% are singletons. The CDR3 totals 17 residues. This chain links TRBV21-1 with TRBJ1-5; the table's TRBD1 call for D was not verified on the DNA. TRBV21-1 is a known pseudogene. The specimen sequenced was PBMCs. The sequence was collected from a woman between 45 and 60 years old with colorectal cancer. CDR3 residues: CASRIPESGRSNQPQHF. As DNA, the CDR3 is TGTGCCAGCAGAATCCCGGAGTCAGGGCGTAGCAATCAGCCCCAGCATTTT.